This passage covers 26 T cell receptor beta chains from one sample sequenced in a study of regulatory T cells in long-lasting Graves disease. In building TCR beta libraries, iRepertoire HTBI primers were used together with Arm-PCR of CDR3 regions. MiXCR, applied by TCRdb to the multiplex PCR reads, yields one record per CDR3 protein. The data show about 460,000 distinct CDR3 sequences, 14% seen once. The time point denotes: newly diagnosed GD, antithyroid drugs for less than 3 months. TCR sequences were obtained from RNA taken from PBMCs. This sample was also put to use in a study of T cells in Graves' hyperthyroidism and ophthalmopathy.

Sequencing was performed on peripheral blood mononuclear cells (PBMCs), taken at new diagnosis, from a patient treated with antithyroid drugs. The origin of the receptors is a woman aged 50 to 65 with Graves disease.

The chain uses TRBV3-1 and TRBJ1-6; D gene uncertain. Trimming stripped 0 bases from V and 15 bases from J, with 12 bases between. Germline-derived CDR1 and CDR2 are LGHDT and YNNKEL (reference sequence). The length of the CDR3 is 13 residues. DNA of the CDR3: TGTGCCAGCAGCCAAGAAGGAAAAGGTATCCTCCACTTT. This gives the protein CASSQEGKGILHF.

About this clonotype: A read error may produce the germline difference seen at one junction end. This chain uses TRBV3-1 with TRBJ2-4; TRBD1 matches at 11 bases. Germline V gene data show CDR1 as LGHDT and CDR2 as YNNKEL (reference sequence). The CDR3 runs to 17 residues. The CDR3 spells CASSQEDRGRTKNIQYF. The CDR3 region has the DNA TGTGCCAGCAGTCAAGAGGACAGGGGGCGCACCAAAAACATTCAGTACTTC.

This clonotype was seen at least ten times. The J gene is TRBJ1-1, the V gene TRBV5-6; D is ambiguous. CDR1 is SGHDT and CDR2 is YYEEEE in the germline V gene. The length of the CDR3 is 12 residues. V lost 2 bases and J lost 5, with 7 bases in between. The CDR3: CASSFIGTEAFF. In DNA form, the CDR3 reads TGTGCCAGCAGCTTCATAGGAACTGAAGCTTTCTTT.

This clonotype has at least ten counts. The CDR3, as DNA: TGCGCCAGCAGCCAAAATAAAGCCGAAAAACTGTTTTTT. Translated: CASSQNKAEKLFF. The chain uses TRBV4-1 and TRBJ1-4; D gene unclear. Trimming removed 2 bases from V and 8 bases from J, with 9 bases in between. Germline V gene data show CDR1 as MGHRA and CDR2 as YSYEKL. The CDR3 consists of 13 residues.

Comment on this clonotype: A read error is the likely source, as a far larger clone sits one nucleotide away. V gene TRBV12-3 or TRBV12-4 combines with J gene TRBJ2-5; 13 positions agree with TRBD2. The DNA end is a closer match to TRBJ2-1, so the J assignment may be wrong. The CDR3 has 16 amino acids. The CDR3 sequence: CASSRRTSGRAHEQFF. The DNA for the CDR3 is TGTGCCAGCAGCCGACGGACTAGCGGGAGAGCGCATGAGCAGTTCTTC.

This chain uses TRBV7-2 with TRBJ1-2; TRBD1 matches 8 bases. The CDR3 has 13 residues. J was trimmed by 4 bases and V by 6 bases; bases with no gene match: 4. CDR1 and CDR2 (germline): SGHTA, FQGNSA. DNA of the CDR3: TGTGCCAGCAGTTCAGGGGGCGCCTATGGCTACACCTTC. Residues: CASSSGGAYGYTF. The variable domain in full, completed from reference TRBV7-2 and TRBJ1-2, reads GAGVSQSPSNKVTEKGKDVELRCDPISGHTALYWYRQSLGQGLEFLIYFQGNSAPDKSGLPSDRFSAERTGGSVSTLTIQRTQQEDSAVYLCASSSGGAYGYTFGSGTRLTVV.

This clonotype showed up many times. The chain is built from TRBV6-2 or TRBV6-3 and TRBJ1-4; D remains unclear. This CDR3 comprises 12 residues. Germline CDR1 and CDR2: MNHEY and SVGEGT. V lost 11 bases, J lost 0 bases, and 7 bases lay in between. The CDR3 sequence is CASSATNEKLFF. The CDR3 DNA sequence: TGTGCCTCGTCGGCAACTAATGAAAAACTGTTTTTT.

The CDR3 nucleotides read TGTGCCAGCAGCCAGAGGACGGGAGCGTTGTACGAGCAGTACTTC. Protein product: CASSQRTGALYEQYF. J is TRBJ2-7 and V is TRBV14, with D perhaps TRBD2 (6 bases). The CDR3 runs to 15 residues. Germline assignment: CDR1 SGHDN and CDR2 FVKESK. V was shortened by 3 bases and J by 4 bases, with 16 bases between the two germline ends.

This clonotype was found many times. The chain combines TRBV12-3 or TRBV12-4 with TRBJ2-5; D is perhaps TRBD1 (7 bases). The CDR3 is made up of 14 amino acids. The ends were cut back, 5 bases at V and 4 bases at J, with 14 bases in the middle. The CDR3 protein is CASSPQGGGETQYF. The CDR3 nucleotides are TGTGCCAGCAGTCCCCAGGGGGGAGGAGAGACCCAGTACTTC.

The chain joins TRBV19 to TRBJ1-5; possible D gene TRBD1, 5 bases. The CDR3 is 14 residues long. Trimming removed 4 bases from V and 5 bases from J, with 12 bases in between. CDR1 LNHDA and CDR2 SQIVND come from the germline V gene (reference sequence). For the CDR3, the DNA is TGTGCCAGTAGTACGCAGGGAGTGGATCAGCCCCAGCATTTT. This encodes CASSTQGVDQPQHF. The full variable domain, completed using reference TRBV19 and TRBJ1-5, is DGGITQSPKYLFRKEGQNVTLSCEQNLNHDAMYWYRQDPGQGLRLIYYSQIVNDFQKGDIAEGYSVSREKKESFPLTVTSAQKNPTAFYLCASSTQGVDQPQHFGDGTRLSIL.

Only a few counts were recorded for this clonotype. J is TRBJ1-4 and V is TRBV29-1, with D maybe TRBD1 (5 bases). This CDR3 comprises 16 residues. Germline CDR1 SQVTM, CDR2 ANQGSEA. Trimming stripped 5 bases from V and 0 bases from J, with 16 bases between. DNA of the CDR3: TGCAGCGTTATGTGGGGGGGTCATGCAACTAATGAAAAACTGTTTTTT. It encodes CSVMWGGHATNEKLFF.

A word on this clonotype: This may come from a read error, since a much larger clone is one base off. This chain connects TRBV27 to TRBJ2-7, with a possible D match to TRBD1 (6 bases). Germline loops: CDR1 MNHEY, CDR2 SMNVEV (reference sequence). The CDR3 contains 16 residues. The CDR3 coding sequence is TGTGCCAGCAGTTTATTTGGGGGCCGACCCGACTACCAGCAGTACTTC. Amino acids: CASSLFGGRPDYQQYF.

The chain couples TRBV29-1 to TRBJ2-5; no definite D call. There are 9 residues in the CDR3. Germline loops: CDR1 SQVTM, CDR2 ANQGSEA. The ends were cut back, 6 bases at V and 5 bases at J, with 4 bases in the middle. The CDR3 loop reads CSVGETQYF. The CDR3 coding sequence is TGCAGCGTCGGGGAGACCCAGTACTTC.

This clonotype was counted a few times. The rearrangement links TRBV3-1 to TRBJ2-5; D ambiguous. This CDR3 contains 13 residues. Germline CDR1 LGHDT, CDR2 YNNKEL (reference sequence). The V end lost 2 bases, the J end lost 6 bases, and 10 bases lay between the germline ends. Here the CDR3 reads CASSQLLLKTQYF. The CDR3 nucleotides are TGTGCCAGCAGCCAACTGCTACTGAAGACCCAGTACTTC.

This clonotype was detected only a few times. The rearrangement joins TRBV24-1 to TRBJ2-6, with 11 bases aligning to TRBD1. CDR1 KGHDR and CDR2 SFDVKD come from the germline V gene. V lost 4 bases, J lost 0 bases, and 10 bases stayed unmatched. The CDR3 is 20 amino acids. The chain's CDR3 is CATSDRGQGASPSGANVLTF. CDR3 DNA sequence: TGTGCCACCAGTGACCGAGGACAGGGGGCGTCCCCCTCTGGGGCCAACGTCCTGACTTTC.

This clonotype was seen ten or more times. The rearrangement joins TRBV28 to TRBJ2-7; tentatively, D is TRBD1 (5 bases). Germline CDR1 reads MDHEN; CDR2 reads SYDVKM. The CDR3 is 16 residues long. The ends were cut back, 5 bases at V and 2 bases at J, with 19 bases in the middle. CDR3 in DNA: TGTGCCAGCAGTAAACGGCGCTGGGGCACTCCCTACGAGCAGTACTTC. Translated: CASSKRRWGTPYEQYF.

This clonotype was picked up a small number of times. The rearrangement links TRBV27 to TRBJ1-5; the D is unclear. The CDR3 consists of 16 residues. The germline V gene has CDR1 MNHEY and CDR2 SMNVEV (reference sequence). V lost 1 base and J 0 bases, leaving 10 bases between the germline ends. CDR3 protein: CASSLYPAVSNQPQHF. For the CDR3, the DNA is TGTGCCAGCAGTTTATATCCGGCGGTTAGCAATCAGCCCCAGCATTTT.

This clonotype was seen ten or more times. The chain combines TRBV24-1 with TRBJ1-2; 8 bases are a match to TRBD1. CDR3 length: 14 amino acids. Per germline, CDR1 KGHDR and CDR2 SFDVKD. J lost 4 bases, V lost 7 bases, and 7 bases had no gene match. CDR3 DNA: TGTGCCACCAGCCCGACAGGGGATGGCTATGGCTACACCTTC. This encodes CATSPTGDGYGYTF.

This clonotype was found many times. The genes are TRBV28 and TRBJ1-1; a possible D gene is TRBD1 (6 bases). The CDR3 runs to 14 residues. Germline CDR1 is MDHEN and CDR2 is SYDVKM. V shed 8 bases and J shed 2 bases, with 15 bases lying between them. CDR3 coding DNA: TGTGCCAGCGGGGTTGGGGGCAGAAACACTGAAGCTTTCTTT. Translated, it gives CASGVGGRNTEAFF.

The chain employs TRBV5-6 and TRBJ1-5; 7 nucleotides agree with TRBD1. The J segment lost 3 bases and the V segment lost 2 bases, leaving 5 bases of the junction unmatched. The CDR3 is 15 amino acids. Germline CDR1 reads SGHDT; CDR2 reads YYEEEE. The CDR3 region has the DNA TGTGCCAGCAGCTTTGGTACAGGGGCCAATCAGCCCCAGCATTTT. It yields the protein CASSFGTGANQPQHF.

The sample holds many counts of this clonotype. The chain has TRBV2 and TRBJ1-1; D is uncertain. CDR1 is SNHLY, CDR2 FYNNEI, per germline. The germline V and J ends were trimmed by 6 bases and 0 bases, with 20 bases remaining between them. CDR3 length: 17 amino acids. This CDR3 reads CASRVGVGSVMNTEAFF. The CDR3 DNA follows: TGTGCCAGCAGGGTTGGGGTAGGTTCCGTCATGAACACTGAAGCTTTCTTT.

This clonotype came up many times. The rearrangement uses TRBV12-3 or TRBV12-4 and TRBJ1-1; no clear D. CDR3 length: 13 amino acids. V was pared by 4 bases and J by 5 bases, with 11 bases between. CDR3 amino acids: CASSSLAGTEAFF. The CDR3 DNA follows: TGTGCCAGCAGTTCTCTTGCGGGGACTGAAGCTTTCTTT.

The table lists this clonotype with many counts. The chain couples TRBV12-3 or TRBV12-4 to TRBJ1-1; 11 bases fit TRBD1. The J segment lost 5 bases and the V segment lost 0 bases, leaving 11 bases of the junction unmatched. The CDR3 runs 18 residues. The CDR3 loop reads CASSLAPGQGARETEAFF. For the CDR3, the DNA is TGTGCCAGCAGTTTAGCGCCCGGACAGGGGGCGCGGGAGACTGAAGCTTTCTTT.

This clonotype appeared many times. The chain recombines TRBV12-3 or TRBV12-4 with TRBJ2-1; perhaps TRBD2 as D (6 bases). The CDR3 totals 12 residues. V was cut by 6 bases and J by 6 bases, with 9 bases left in between. DNA of the CDR3: TGTGCCAGCAGGGGACTCACCAATGAGCAGTTCTTC. Translation gives CASRGLTNEQFF.

In its sample, this clonotype was seen many times. V and J are TRBV5-1 and TRBJ2-3; 11 bases match TRBD2. Trimming took 0 bases from V and 4 from J; bases not matched to a gene: 10. The germline V gene has CDR1 SGHRS and CDR2 YFSETQ. This CDR3 contains 18 residues. The CDR3 sequence is CASSLVTSTSGSADTQYF. The CDR3 DNA reads TGCGCCAGCAGCTTGGTTACATCAACTAGCGGGAGTGCAGATACGCAGTATTTT.

This clonotype was seen ten or more times. The chain has TRBV28 and TRBJ1-1; D unclear. Germline values: CDR1 MDHEN, CDR2 SYDVKM. V was trimmed by 7 bases and J by 6 bases, leaving 15 bases between them. This CDR3 has 13 amino acids. Here the CDR3 DNA reads TGTGCCAGCACCATGATCCTGGGGTCTGAAGCTTTCTTT. Protein sequence: CASTMILGSEAFF.